This TCR beta chain emerged from a study of blood T cell repertoires in COVID-19. Looking at the study overall: The origin of the acute and convalescent COVID-19 samples was the United States, Italy and Spain. PBMCs, B-cell-depleted T cells, or T cells provided the cDNA or gDNA that made up the material.

This CDR3 contains 16 residues. Germline CDR1 PRHDT, CDR2 FYEKMQ (reference sequence). V was cut by 2 bases and J by 2 bases, with 13 bases left in between. Authors' processing steps: The authors estimated nucleated cell counts from reference gene primer amplification. TCRdb's copy holds only in-frame clones and misses some; the assay was immunoSEQ multiplex PCR. The V and J calls and clone size were taken over from that table, and D and trimming were inferred from the DNA. The sample has 150,000 to 200,000 clones, around 67% seen once. This sequence originates from a woman at least 80 years old with acute or convalescent COVID-19. The sequenced sample was peripheral blood. This sequence joins TRBV13 and TRBJ2-1; D is perhaps TRBD2 (6 bases). The CDR3 nucleotides are TGTGCCAGCAGCTTAAACGGGAGAATCCCCTACAATGAGCAGTTCTTC. Encoded protein: CASSLNGRIPYNEQFF.